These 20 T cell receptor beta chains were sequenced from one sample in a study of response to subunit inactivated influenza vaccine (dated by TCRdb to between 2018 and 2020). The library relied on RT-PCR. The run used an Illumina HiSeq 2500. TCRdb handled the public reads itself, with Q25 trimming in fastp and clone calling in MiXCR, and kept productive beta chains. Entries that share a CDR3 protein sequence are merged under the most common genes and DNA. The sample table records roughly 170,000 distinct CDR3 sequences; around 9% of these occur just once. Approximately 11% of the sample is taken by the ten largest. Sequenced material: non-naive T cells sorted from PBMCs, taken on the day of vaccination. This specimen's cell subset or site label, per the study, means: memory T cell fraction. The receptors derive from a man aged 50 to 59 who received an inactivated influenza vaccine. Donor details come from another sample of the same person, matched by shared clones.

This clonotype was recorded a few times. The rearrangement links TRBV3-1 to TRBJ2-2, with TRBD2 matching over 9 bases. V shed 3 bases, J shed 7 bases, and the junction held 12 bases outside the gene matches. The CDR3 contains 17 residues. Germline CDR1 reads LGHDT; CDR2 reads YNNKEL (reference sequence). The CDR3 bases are TGTGCCAGCAGCCAGGGGGCGGCTAGCGGGAAAATCGGGGAGCTGTTTTTT. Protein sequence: CASSQGAASGKIGELFF.

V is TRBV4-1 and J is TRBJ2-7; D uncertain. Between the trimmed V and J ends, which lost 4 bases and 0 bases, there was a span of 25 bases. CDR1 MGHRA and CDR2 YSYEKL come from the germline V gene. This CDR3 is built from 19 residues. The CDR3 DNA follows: TGCGCCAGCAGCCTGACGCTTCCCCCGGGCCTACCGGTCTCCTACGAGCAGTACTTC. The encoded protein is CASSLTLPPGLPVSYEQYF.

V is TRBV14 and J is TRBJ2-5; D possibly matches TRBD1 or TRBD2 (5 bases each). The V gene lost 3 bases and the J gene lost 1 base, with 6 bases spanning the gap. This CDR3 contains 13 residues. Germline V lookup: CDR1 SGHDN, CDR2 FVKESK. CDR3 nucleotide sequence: TGTGCCAGCAGCCACGGGACCCAAGAGACCCAGTACTTC. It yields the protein CASSHGTQETQYF. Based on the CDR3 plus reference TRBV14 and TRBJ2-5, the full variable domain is EAGVTQFPSHSVIEKGQTVTLRCDPISGHDNLYWYRRVMGKEIKFLLHFVKESKQDESGMPNNRFLAERTGGTYSTLKVQPAELEDSGVYFCASSHGTQETQYFGPGTRLLVL.

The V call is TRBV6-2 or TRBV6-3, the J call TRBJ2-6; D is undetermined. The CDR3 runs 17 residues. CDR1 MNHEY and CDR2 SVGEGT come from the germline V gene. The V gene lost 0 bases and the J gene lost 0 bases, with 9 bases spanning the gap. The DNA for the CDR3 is TGTGCCAGCAGTTACTCGTTCTGGGTCTCTGGGGCCAACGTCCTGACTTTC. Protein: CASSYSFWVSGANVLTF.

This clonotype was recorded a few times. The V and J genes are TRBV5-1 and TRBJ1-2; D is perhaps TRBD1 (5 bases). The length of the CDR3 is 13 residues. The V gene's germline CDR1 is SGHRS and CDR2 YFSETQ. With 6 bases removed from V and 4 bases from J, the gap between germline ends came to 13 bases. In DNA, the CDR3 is TGCGCCAGCACCCATCAGGGTGGCTATGGCTACACCTTC. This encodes CASTHQGGYGYTF.

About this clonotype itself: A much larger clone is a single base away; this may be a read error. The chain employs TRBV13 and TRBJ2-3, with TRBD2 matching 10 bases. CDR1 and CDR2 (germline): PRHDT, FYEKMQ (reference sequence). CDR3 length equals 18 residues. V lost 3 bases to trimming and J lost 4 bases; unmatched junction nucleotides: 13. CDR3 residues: CASSLAKYELAGSDTQYF. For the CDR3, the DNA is TGTGCCAGCAGCTTGGCCAAATATGAACTAGCGGGGTCAGATACGCAGTATTTT.

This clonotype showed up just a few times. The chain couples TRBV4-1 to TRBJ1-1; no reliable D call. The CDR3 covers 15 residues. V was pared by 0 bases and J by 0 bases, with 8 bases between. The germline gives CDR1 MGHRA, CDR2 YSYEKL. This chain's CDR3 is CASSQERTVNTEAFF. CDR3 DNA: TGCGCCAGCAGCCAAGAAAGGACGGTGAACACTGAAGCTTTCTTT.

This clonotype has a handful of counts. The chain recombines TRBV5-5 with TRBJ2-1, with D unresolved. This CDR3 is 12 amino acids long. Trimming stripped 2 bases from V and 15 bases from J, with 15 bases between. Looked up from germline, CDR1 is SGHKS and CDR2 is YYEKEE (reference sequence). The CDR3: CASSFHTAGGFF. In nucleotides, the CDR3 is TGTGCCAGCAGCTTTCATACAGCCGGTGGGTTCTTC.

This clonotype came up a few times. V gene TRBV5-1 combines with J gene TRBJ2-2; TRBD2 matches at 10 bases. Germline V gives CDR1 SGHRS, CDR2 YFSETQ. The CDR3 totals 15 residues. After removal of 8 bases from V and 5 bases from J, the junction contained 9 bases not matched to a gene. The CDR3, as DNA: TGCGCCAGTCGGAAGGCTAGCGGGGGAACCGGGGAGCTGTTTTTT. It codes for CASRKASGGTGELFF.

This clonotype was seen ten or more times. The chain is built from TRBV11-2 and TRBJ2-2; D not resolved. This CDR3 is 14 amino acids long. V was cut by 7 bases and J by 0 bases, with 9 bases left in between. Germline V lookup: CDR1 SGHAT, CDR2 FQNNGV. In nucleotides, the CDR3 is TGTGCCAGCATCTCCCGGGCGAACACCGGGGAGCTGTTTTTT. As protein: CASISRANTGELFF.

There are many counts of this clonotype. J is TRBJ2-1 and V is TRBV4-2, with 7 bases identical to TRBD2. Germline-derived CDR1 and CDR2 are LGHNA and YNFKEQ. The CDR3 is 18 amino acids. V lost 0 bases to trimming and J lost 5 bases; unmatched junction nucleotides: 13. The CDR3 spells CASSQEFGAGLADNEQFF. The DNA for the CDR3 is TGTGCCAGCAGCCAAGAGTTTGGGGCGGGGCTAGCGGACAATGAGCAGTTCTTC.

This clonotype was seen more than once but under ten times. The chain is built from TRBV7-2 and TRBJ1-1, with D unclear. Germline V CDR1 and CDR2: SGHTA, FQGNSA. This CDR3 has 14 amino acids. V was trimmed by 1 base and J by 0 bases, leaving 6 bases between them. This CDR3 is CASSLGRMNTEAFF. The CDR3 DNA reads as TGTGCCAGCAGCTTAGGCCGCATGAACACTGAAGCTTTCTTT.

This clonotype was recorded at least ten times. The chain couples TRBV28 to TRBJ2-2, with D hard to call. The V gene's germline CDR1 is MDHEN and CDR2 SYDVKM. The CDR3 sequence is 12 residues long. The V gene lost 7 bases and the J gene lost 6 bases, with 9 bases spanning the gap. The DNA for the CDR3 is TGTGCCAGCAAAAAGGATGCCGGGGAGCTGTTTTTT. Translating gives CASKKDAGELFF.

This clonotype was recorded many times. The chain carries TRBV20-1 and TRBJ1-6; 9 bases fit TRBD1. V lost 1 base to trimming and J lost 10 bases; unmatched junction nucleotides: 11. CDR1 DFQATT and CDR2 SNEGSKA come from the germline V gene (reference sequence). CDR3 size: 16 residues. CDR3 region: CSARASRDRENSPLHF. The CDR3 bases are TGCAGTGCTAGAGCTTCTAGGGACAGGGAGAACTCACCCCTCCACTTT.

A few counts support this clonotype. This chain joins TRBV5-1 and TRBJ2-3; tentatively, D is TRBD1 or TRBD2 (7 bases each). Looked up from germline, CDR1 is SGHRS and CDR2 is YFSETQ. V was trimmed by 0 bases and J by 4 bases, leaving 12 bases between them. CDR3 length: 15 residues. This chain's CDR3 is CASSLGSGGADTQYF. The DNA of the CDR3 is TGCGCCAGCAGCTTGGGTTCAGGGGGGGCAGATACGCAGTATTTT.

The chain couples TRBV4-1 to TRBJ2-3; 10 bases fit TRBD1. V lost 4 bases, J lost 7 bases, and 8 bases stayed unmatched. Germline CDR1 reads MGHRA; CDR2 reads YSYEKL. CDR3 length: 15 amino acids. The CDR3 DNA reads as TGCGCCAGCAGCCCCGACAGGGGGCGCACGTATACGCAGTATTTT. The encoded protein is CASSPDRGRTYTQYF.

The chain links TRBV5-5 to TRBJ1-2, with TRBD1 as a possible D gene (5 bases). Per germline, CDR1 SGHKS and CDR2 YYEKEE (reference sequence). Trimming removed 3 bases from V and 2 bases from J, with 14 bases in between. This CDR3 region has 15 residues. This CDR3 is CASSWIRDGNYGYTF. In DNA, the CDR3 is TGTGCCAGCAGCTGGATACGGGACGGGAACTATGGCTACACCTTC.

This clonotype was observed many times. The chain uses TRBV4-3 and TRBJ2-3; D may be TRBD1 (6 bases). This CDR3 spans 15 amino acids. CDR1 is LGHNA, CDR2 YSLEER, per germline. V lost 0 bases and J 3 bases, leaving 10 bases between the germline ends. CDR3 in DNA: TGCGCCAGCAGCCAAGAACAGGGTTGGACAGATACGCAGTATTTT. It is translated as CASSQEQGWTDTQYF.

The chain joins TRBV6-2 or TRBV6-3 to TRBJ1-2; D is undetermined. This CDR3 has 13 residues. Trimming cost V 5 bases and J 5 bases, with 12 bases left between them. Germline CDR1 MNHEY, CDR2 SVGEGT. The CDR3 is CASSRGIGYGYTF. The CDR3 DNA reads TGTGCCAGCAGTAGAGGCATTGGATATGGCTACACCTTC.

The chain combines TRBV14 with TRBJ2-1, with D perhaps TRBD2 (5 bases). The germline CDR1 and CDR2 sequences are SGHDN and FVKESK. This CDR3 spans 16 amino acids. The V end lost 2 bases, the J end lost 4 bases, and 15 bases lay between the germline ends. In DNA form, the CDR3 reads TGTGCCAGCAGCCAATGGACTGGACGGTCGTACAATGAGCAGTTCTTC. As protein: CASSQWTGRSYNEQFF. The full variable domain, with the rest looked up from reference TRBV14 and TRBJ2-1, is EAGVTQFPSHSVIEKGQTVTLRCDPISGHDNLYWYRRVMGKEIKFLLHFVKESKQDESGMPNNRFLAERTGGTYSTLKVQPAELEDSGVYFCASSQWTGRSYNEQFFGPGTRLTVL.